The entry that follows covers one T cell receptor beta chain sequence. Its binding antigen is unknown. Base qualities were left out, and no much larger clone turns up one base away. This sample is drawn from a study of PD-1 blockade in mismatch repair-deficient tumors (dated by TCRdb to 2015 to 2018). Some background on the complete study: The trial enrolled under 90 consecutive patients with more than ten mismatch repair-deficient cancer types between late 2013 and 2016, all previously treated and progressing. Deep sequencing of TCR CDR3 regions was used to track tumor-associated T cell clones in peripheral blood of patients responding to PD-1 blockade. General conclusions and limits of the study: Clones residing in the tumor, which were often undetectable in blood before treatment, expanded quickly after pembrolizumab and then contracted, generally before radiologic responses.

For each enrolled patient, mismatch repair deficiency was established using either polymerase chain reaction or immunohistochemistry. TCR sequencing was carried out for a few patients who responded to pembrolizumab therapy. The phase II trial prospectively evaluated PD-1 blockade with pembrolizumab in advanced mismatch repair-deficient cancers, independent of tissue of origin. Peripheral blood T cell samples were serially collected before and at multiple times after PD-1 blockade was started. Blood sampling times were expressed in weeks after the first pembrolizumab dose. CDR1 and CDR2 were assigned from the germline V gene as SGHDT and YYEEEE. Spanning cysteine to phenylalanine, the CDR3 consists of 16 amino acids. CDR3 DNA only is kept here, 48 bases in frame from base 1. Trimming at the junction amounts to 6 bases on V and 0 bases on J, and the germline ends lie 16 bases apart. Libraries were made using the immunoSEQ multiplex PCR assay. As stored in TCRdb, this immuneACCESS dataset retains in-frame rearrangements with V and J assigned. A fraction of the clones does not appear; measured against another copy, unresolved V genes explain less than half of the discrepancy, and the remainder lacks a known reason. The sample table lists roughly 120,000 clones, roughly 80% of them with a count of one. The ten largest clonotypes hold 4.7% of the sample.

Sequenced here: peripheral blood, sampled 60 weeks after starting pembrolizumab. This sequence uses TRBV5-6 and TRBJ2-4; too little of a D gene remains to name it. This TCR was sampled from an adult with mismatch repair-deficient cancer. The CDR3 protein sequence reads: CASNSGGFLAKNIQYF. The nucleotides are TGTGCCAGCAATTCCGGTGGATTCCTAGCCAAAAACATTCAGTACTTC.